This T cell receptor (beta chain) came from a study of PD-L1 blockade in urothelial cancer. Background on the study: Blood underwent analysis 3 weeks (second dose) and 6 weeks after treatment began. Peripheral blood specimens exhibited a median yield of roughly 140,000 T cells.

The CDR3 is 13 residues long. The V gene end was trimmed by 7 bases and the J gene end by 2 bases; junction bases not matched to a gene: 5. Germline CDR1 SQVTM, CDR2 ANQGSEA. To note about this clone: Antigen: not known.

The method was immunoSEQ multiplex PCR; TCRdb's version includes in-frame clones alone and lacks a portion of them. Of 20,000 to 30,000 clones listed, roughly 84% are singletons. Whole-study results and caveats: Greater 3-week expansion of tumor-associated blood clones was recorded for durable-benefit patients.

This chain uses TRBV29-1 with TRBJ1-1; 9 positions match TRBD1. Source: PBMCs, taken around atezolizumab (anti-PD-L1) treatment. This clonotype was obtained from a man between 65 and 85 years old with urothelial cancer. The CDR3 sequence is CSATTGGNTEAFF. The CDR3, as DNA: TGCAGCGCCACGACAGGGGGTAACACTGAAGCTTTCTTT.